This T cell receptor (beta chain) came from a study of T-cell reconstitution after alpha-beta-depleted transplantation in children (dated by TCRdb to 2015 to 2016). Context from the whole study: T-cell immune reconstitution after TCRalphabeta/CD19-depleted allogeneic hematopoietic cell transplantation in children was quantitatively tracked in the study by means of TCR repertoire profiling.

Overall study outcomes, separate from this receptor: The high TCRbeta diversity at day 60 in some patients was ascribed to recipient T cells and intrathymic progenitors that had survived conditioning. Over subsequent months, a decline in hyperexpanded clone frequencies was noted, and after one year, T-cell counts and TCRbeta diversity were mostly ascribed to newly produced T cells. Apparently early alphabetaT-cell count recovery about two months after transplant reportedly relied on only several hundred rapidly expanded clones derived from non-depleted graft cells.

What this sample's treatment or condition label stands for: allogeneic hematopoietic cell transplantation with graft depleted of TCRalphabeta T cells and CD19 B cells. The transplant recipients were children given TCRalphabeta/CD19-depleted allogeneic hematopoietic cell grafts. The library was generated by PCR. The reads were generated on an Illumina HiSeq 2500. To normalize quantification of the TCRbeta repertoire, the TCR libraries were built with molecular barcoding that relied on unique molecular identifiers. The public reads were quality trimmed at Q25 with fastp and then assembled into clones with MiXCR by TCRdb, keeping productive beta chains. Each entry merges the rows of one CDR3 protein and shows their most common DNA and genes. The sample profile shows 540,000 or so distinct CDR3 sequences; roughly 24% of them were found once. The biggest ten clones account for 13% to 15% of the sample.

This clonotype showed up just a few times. It has no known antigen specificity. The input lacks base qualities; no much larger clone sits a single base away. Germline trimming: 0 bases from V, 6 bases from J; junction bases outside gene matches: 7. CDR1 LNHNV and CDR2 YYDKDF were looked up in the germline V gene (reference sequence). The CDR3 runs 16 residues from the cysteine to the phenylalanine. The kept DNA is CDR3 alone, 48 bases in frame from the first base. Source: PBMCs, mostly from graft donor cells, taken 360 days after TCRalphabeta/CD19-depleted stem cell transplant. In this chain, TRBV15 is recombined with TRBJ2-1; a stretch of 8 junction bases matches TRBD2. This clonotype originated in a boy younger than two who had a stem cell transplant for acute myeloid leukemia, so the T cells may come from the graft donor. The CDR3: CATSRDLGTSSNEQFF. The DNA is as follows: TGTGCCACCAGCAGAGATCTCGGGACTAGTTCCAATGAGCAGTTCTTC.